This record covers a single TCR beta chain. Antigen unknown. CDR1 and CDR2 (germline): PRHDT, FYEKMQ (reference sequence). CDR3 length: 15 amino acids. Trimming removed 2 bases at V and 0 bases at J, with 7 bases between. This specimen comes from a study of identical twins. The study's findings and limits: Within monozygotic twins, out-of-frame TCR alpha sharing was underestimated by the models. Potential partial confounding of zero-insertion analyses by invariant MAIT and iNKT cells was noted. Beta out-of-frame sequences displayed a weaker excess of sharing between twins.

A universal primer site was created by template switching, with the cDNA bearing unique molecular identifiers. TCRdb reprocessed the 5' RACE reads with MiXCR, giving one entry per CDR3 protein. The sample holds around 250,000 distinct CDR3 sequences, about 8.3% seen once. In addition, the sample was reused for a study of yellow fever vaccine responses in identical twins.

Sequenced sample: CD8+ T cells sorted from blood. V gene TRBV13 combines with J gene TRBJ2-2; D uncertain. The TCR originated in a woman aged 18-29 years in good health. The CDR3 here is CASSLLYPNTGELFF. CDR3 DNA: TGTGCCAGCAGCTTACTATACCCGAACACCGGGGAGCTGTTTTTT.